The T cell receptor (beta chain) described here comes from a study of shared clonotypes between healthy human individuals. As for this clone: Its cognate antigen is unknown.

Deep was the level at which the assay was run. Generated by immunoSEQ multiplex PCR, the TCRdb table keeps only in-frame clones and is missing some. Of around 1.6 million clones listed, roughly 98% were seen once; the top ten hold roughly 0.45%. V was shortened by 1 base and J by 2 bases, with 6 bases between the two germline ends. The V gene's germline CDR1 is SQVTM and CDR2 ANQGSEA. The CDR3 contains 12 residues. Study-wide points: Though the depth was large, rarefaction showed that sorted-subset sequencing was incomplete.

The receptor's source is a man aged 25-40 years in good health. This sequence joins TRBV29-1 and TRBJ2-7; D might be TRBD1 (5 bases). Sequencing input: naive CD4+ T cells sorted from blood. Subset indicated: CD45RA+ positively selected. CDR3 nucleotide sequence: TGCAGCGTTGAAGGGACACCCTACGAGCAGTACTTC. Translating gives CSVEGTPYEQYF.